This T cell receptor beta chain was found in a study of early T cells in non-severe SARS-CoV-2 infection. Study-wide background: Sequencing of unsorted whole blood was done on bulk RNA, leaving chains unpaired.

Trimming took off 3 bases at V and 0 bases at J, with 3 bases between the two ends. CDR3 length: 13 residues. This clonotype occurred many times. Its specificity is unknown. Unique molecular identifiers (one per individual cDNA molecule) were attached. TCRdb recomputed calls from the 5' RACE reads with MiXCR, one row per CDR3 protein. The sample has 60,000 to 75,000 distinct CDR3 sequences; 10% to 15% are singletons. Whole-study results and caveats: The VDJdb matching leaned toward anti-spike CD8 responses and overlooked private and CD4 specificities.

This specimen consisted of whole blood, obtained at baseline. The clonotype originates from an adult who was a healthcare worker with PCR-confirmed SARS-CoV-2 infection or an uninfected control (not recorded which). The rearrangement uses TRBV12-3 or TRBV12-4 and TRBJ1-5; D uncertain. CDR3 nucleotide sequence: TGTGCCAGCAGTTTTGGTAGCAATCAGCCCCAGCATTTT. It translates to CASSFGSNQPQHF.